This TCR beta chain was retrieved from a study of lymphopenia after photon versus proton radiotherapy. Data came from immunoSEQ multiplex PCR; TCRdb stores just in-frame clones and leaves some out. The sample carries roughly 25,000 clones, roughly four fifths recorded once. There are 15 residues in the CDR3. Germline V gene data show CDR1 as KGHSH and CDR2 as LQKENI. J was trimmed by 0 bases and V by 3 bases; bases with no gene match: 1. The sequence was collected from a woman aged 70-85 years with pancreatic cancer. The gene calls are TRBV18 and TRBJ1-1; 10 bases are shared with TRBD1. The material was peripheral blood, obtained from a patient treated with proton-based radiotherapy. This CDR3 is CASSPGTGVNTEAFF. For the CDR3, the DNA is TGTGCCAGCTCACCGGGGACAGGGGTGAACACTGAAGCTTTCTTT.